Listed below are T cell receptor beta chains from one sample, sequenced in a study of OX40 agonist ivuxolimab in advanced cancers. Sequencing was performed with immunoSEQ multiplex PCR; in TCRdb, only in-frame clones are kept and a portion is missing. The sample lists over 80,000 clones; about 90% were seen once. The material sequenced was CD4+ or CD8+ T cells sorted from blood, taken in a trial of the OX40 agonist ivuxolimab. Every receptor here comes from an adult with an advanced solid tumor such as melanoma, head and neck, liver or kidney cancer. Both conserved end residues are part of each CDR3. D genes are given only for firm matches. Clone size, where shown, is once, few, many, or a class for clones that have expanded.

d_call: TRBD2
v_call: TRBV9
clone_size: .
j_call: TRBJ2-1
cdr3_nt: TGTGCCAGCAGCGTAGTTGGGCTAGCGGGATACAATGAGCAGTTCTTC
cdr3_aa: CASSVVGLAGYNEQFF

d_call: .
v_call: TRBV14
clone_size: .
j_call: TRBJ1-1
cdr3_nt: TGTGCCAGCAGGAGCGAGGTGAACACTGAAGCTTTCTTT
cdr3_aa: CASRSEVNTEAFF

d_call: .
v_call: TRBV30
clone_size: .
j_call: TRBJ1-1
cdr3_nt: TGTGCCTGGGGTTTACCAGGATTTAACACTGAAGCTTTCTTT
cdr3_aa: CAWGLPGFNTEAFF

d_call: .
v_call: TRBV9
clone_size: .
j_call: TRBJ2-5
cdr3_nt: TGTGCCAGCAGCGCGTCTCCGACAGGGAGGAGCCTAGAGACCCAGTACTTC
cdr3_aa: CASSASPTGRSLETQYF

d_call: .
v_call: TRBV2
clone_size: .
j_call: TRBJ2-1
cdr3_nt: TGTGCCAGCAGTGATTTAGCACCCTCCTCCTACAATGAGCAGTTCTTC
cdr3_aa: CASSDLAPSSYNEQFF

d_call: .
v_call: TRBV2
clone_size: .
j_call: TRBJ2-5
cdr3_nt: TGTGCCAGCAGTGAGTTGCGTGAGGAGACCCAGTACTTC
cdr3_aa: CASSELREETQYF

d_call: .
v_call: TRBV19
clone_size: once
j_call: TRBJ1-1
cdr3_nt: TGTGCCAGTACCCCGGAGAGTAGCGCTGAAGCTTTCTTT
cdr3_aa: CASTPESSAEAFF

d_call: TRBD1
v_call: TRBV5-1
clone_size: .
j_call: TRBJ1-1
cdr3_nt: TGCGCCAGCAGACCGAGACAGGGGAACACTGAAGCTTTCTTT
cdr3_aa: CASRPRQGNTEAFF

d_call: .
v_call: TRBV7-6
clone_size: .
j_call: TRBJ2-3
cdr3_nt: TGTGCCAGCAGCAAGTGGCCGCCTAAGGCTTCTAGCACAGATACGCAGTATTTT
cdr3_aa: CASSKWPPKASSTDTQYF

d_call: TRBD1
v_call: TRBV28
clone_size: .
j_call: TRBJ2-7
cdr3_nt: TGTGCCAGCAGGAGGATGGACAGGGGCATCGAGCAGTACTTC
cdr3_aa: CASRRMDRGIEQYF

d_call: TRBD1
v_call: TRBV5-1
clone_size: .
j_call: TRBJ2-5
cdr3_nt: TGCGCCAGCAGCTTGGGAGGGACAGGTGGAGAGACCCAGTACTTC
cdr3_aa: CASSLGGTGGETQYF

d_call: .
v_call: TRBV27
clone_size: .
j_call: TRBJ1-5
cdr3_nt: TGTGCCAGCAGTTTATTCCGGGGGGCGGAACAGCCCCAGCATTTT
cdr3_aa: CASSLFRGAEQPQHF

d_call: .
v_call: TRBV14
clone_size: .
j_call: TRBJ1-5
cdr3_nt: TGTGCCAGCCTCCGGGGGGTGAGAGGGTGCGGTCAGCCCCAGCATTTT
cdr3_aa: CASLRGVRGCGQPQHF

d_call: TRBD2
v_call: TRBV7-9
clone_size: .
j_call: TRBJ2-3
cdr3_nt: TGTGCCAGCAGCCCCCGGACTAGCGGGAGTTCAGATACGCAGTATTTT
cdr3_aa: CASSPRTSGSSDTQYF

d_call: .
v_call: TRBV15
clone_size: .
j_call: TRBJ2-6
cdr3_nt: TGTGCCACCAGCAGTTATGGGACCACGGGGGGGGCCAACGTCCTGACTTTC
cdr3_aa: CATSSYGTTGGANVLTF

d_call: .
v_call: TRBV7-2
clone_size: .
j_call: TRBJ1-2
cdr3_nt: TGTGCCAGCAGCCGGGGTTTCGCCTATGGCTACACCTTC
cdr3_aa: CASSRGFAYGYTF

d_call: TRBD1
v_call: TRBV7-9
clone_size: .
j_call: TRBJ1-2
cdr3_nt: TGTGCCAGCAGCCCTTATTCCGGGACAGGGGACTATGGCTACACCTTC
cdr3_aa: CASSPYSGTGDYGYTF

d_call: TRBD1
v_call: TRBV5-1
clone_size: .
j_call: TRBJ1-2
cdr3_nt: TGCGCCAGCATCCCGGGACAGGGGGCAGGTGGCTACACCTTC
cdr3_aa: CASIPGQGAGGYTF

d_call: .
v_call: TRBV28
clone_size: .
j_call: TRBJ2-5
cdr3_nt: TGTGCCAGCAGGAACTACGGGGGAGGGGGACAGACCCAGTACTTC
cdr3_aa: CASRNYGGGGQTQYF

d_call: .
v_call: TRBV28
clone_size: .
j_call: TRBJ1-2
cdr3_nt: TGTGCCAGCAGTTTCTTAAGTTCAGGGGACTATGGCTACACCTTC
cdr3_aa: CASSFLSSGDYGYTF

d_call: .
v_call: TRBV10-3
clone_size: once
j_call: TRBJ1-2
cdr3_nt: TGTGCCATCACCAGAAACGAATGGGACACCTATGGCTACACCTTC
cdr3_aa: CAITRNEWDTYGYTF

d_call: .
v_call: TRBV18
clone_size: .
j_call: TRBJ1-4
cdr3_nt: TGTGCCAGCTCACCAGGAGGGGGTCTCGGTGAAAAACTGTTTTTT
cdr3_aa: CASSPGGGLGEKLFF

d_call: .
v_call: TRBV7-3
clone_size: once
j_call: TRBJ1-2
cdr3_nt: TGTGCCAGCAGCGGAGGGACCTCCTCGCTTAACTATGGCTACACCTTC
cdr3_aa: CASSGGTSSLNYGYTF

d_call: TRBD1
v_call: TRBV5-6
clone_size: .
j_call: TRBJ1-2
cdr3_nt: TGTGCCAGCAGCACCCGACAGGGGTATCATGGCTACACCTTC
cdr3_aa: CASSTRQGYHGYTF

d_call: TRBD1
v_call: TRBV7-9
clone_size: .
j_call: TRBJ1-2
cdr3_nt: TGTGCCAGCAGCTTTCCCGAAGGCCAGGGGGCAAGTGACTATGGCTACACCTTC
cdr3_aa: CASSFPEGQGASDYGYTF

d_call: TRBD1
v_call: TRBV18
clone_size: once
j_call: TRBJ2-2
cdr3_nt: TGTGCCAGCTCACCAAGTCGACAGGGGTCAAGCACCGGGGAGCTGTTTTTT
cdr3_aa: CASSPSRQGSSTGELFF

d_call: .
v_call: TRBV20-1
clone_size: once
j_call: TRBJ2-1
cdr3_nt: TGCAGTGCGGAACAAAATGAGCAGTTCTTC
cdr3_aa: CSAEQNEQFF

d_call: .
v_call: TRBV5-4
clone_size: .
j_call: TRBJ2-7
cdr3_nt: TGTGCCAGCAGCTTGGGAGGAAGTAGCTCCTACGAGCAGTACTTC
cdr3_aa: CASSLGGSSSYEQYF

d_call: .
v_call: TRBV19
clone_size: .
j_call: TRBJ2-2
cdr3_nt: TGTGCCAGTAGTATTTCGTCGACGGGCACCGGGGAGCTGTTTTTT
cdr3_aa: CASSISSTGTGELFF

d_call: .
v_call: TRBV29-1
clone_size: .
j_call: TRBJ1-5
cdr3_nt: TGCAGCGTTTCGGGCAGCAATCAGCCCCAGCATTTT
cdr3_aa: CSVSGSNQPQHF

d_call: .
v_call: TRBV28
clone_size: .
j_call: TRBJ2-6
cdr3_nt: TGTGCCAGCAGCCGAAGCTCTGGGGCCAACGTCCTGACTTTC
cdr3_aa: CASSRSSGANVLTF

d_call: TRBD2
v_call: TRBV6-7
clone_size: .
j_call: TRBJ2-7
cdr3_nt: TGTGCCAGCACGGGACTAGCGGGAGGGCCCTACGAGCAGTACTTC
cdr3_aa: CASTGLAGGPYEQYF

d_call: .
v_call: TRBV19
clone_size: .
j_call: TRBJ1-4
cdr3_nt: TGTGCCAGTAGTCCCCGGGACTATAGTAATGAAAAACTGTTTTTT
cdr3_aa: CASSPRDYSNEKLFF

d_call: TRBD1
v_call: TRBV5-4
clone_size: once
j_call: TRBJ2-2
cdr3_nt: TGTGCCAGCAGGCCGGGACAGGGGAACGGGGAGCTGTTTTTT
cdr3_aa: CASRPGQGNGELFF

d_call: .
v_call: TRBV7-8
clone_size: once
j_call: TRBJ2-1
cdr3_nt: TGTGCCAGCAGCTTAGCGCGCGGTGCCGAGCGAAACTCCTACAATGAGCAGTTCTTC
cdr3_aa: CASSLARGAERNSYNEQFF

d_call: TRBD2
v_call: TRBV4-1
clone_size: .
j_call: TRBJ2-5
cdr3_nt: TGCGCCAGCAGCCAAGACACGGGACCGGGGGGAGAGACCCAGTACTTC
cdr3_aa: CASSQDTGPGGETQYF

d_call: TRBD2
v_call: TRBV19
clone_size: .
j_call: TRBJ2-5
cdr3_nt: TGTGCCAGTAGAAGGTCTAGCGGGGAAGAGACCCAGTACTTC
cdr3_aa: CASRRSSGEETQYF

d_call: .
v_call: TRBV11-3
clone_size: .
j_call: TRBJ1-1
cdr3_nt: TGTGCCAGCAGTCCAACAGGGTTTGGGAACACTGAAGCTTTCTTT
cdr3_aa: CASSPTGFGNTEAFF

d_call: .
v_call: TRBV7-2
clone_size: once
j_call: TRBJ2-7
cdr3_nt: TGTGCCAGCAGCTTAGTTTTCACTCTTCCAGGGGCCGAGCAGTACTTC
cdr3_aa: CASSLVFTLPGAEQYF

d_call: TRBD2
v_call: TRBV18
clone_size: .
j_call: TRBJ2-7
cdr3_nt: TGTGCCAGCTCAACTATCGGGACTAGCGGGATTGGGGCGTCCTACGAGCAGTACTTC
cdr3_aa: CASSTIGTSGIGASYEQYF